Each of the 17 T cell receptor beta chains below was sequenced from the same sample in a study of blood T cells in healthy people across ages. The authors ran a second PCR of roughly 6 to 11 cycles using a sample-barcoded 5' primer and a J-beta primer mix. TCRdb fed the 5' RACE reads into MiXCR, producing one record per CDR3 protein. The table shows approximately 800,000 distinct CDR3 sequences, with roughly 60% occurring only once. The specimen sequenced was blood. These receptors all come from a man aged 25-40 years in good health.

This clonotype was detected a few times. V and J are TRBV9 and TRBJ2-5; D is possibly TRBD1 or TRBD2 (6 bases each). V was trimmed by 0 bases and J by 1 base, leaving 16 bases between them. The CDR3 has 17 residues. CDR1 SGDLS and CDR2 YYNGEE come from the germline V gene. DNA for the CDR3: TGTGCCAGCAGCGTAGGTTTTAACGGGGGCTCCCAAGAGACCCAGTACTTC. Encoded protein: CASSVGFNGGSQETQYF. The whole variable domain, remainder taken from reference TRBV9 and TRBJ2-5, is DSGVTQTPKHLITATGQRVTLRCSPRSGDLSVYWYQQSLDQGLQFLIQYYNGEERAKGNILERFSAQQFPDLHSELNLSSLELGDSALYFCASSVGFNGGSQETQYFGPGTRLLVL.

This chain links TRBV6-1 with TRBJ2-3; D gene unclear. CDR3 length: 14 amino acids. Germline V gives CDR1 MNHNS, CDR2 SASEGT. The V end lost 2 bases, the J end lost 2 bases, and 8 bases lay between the germline ends. CDR3 residues: CASSEYGTTDTQYF. The CDR3 nucleotides are TGTGCCAGCAGTGAATACGGAACCACAGATACGCAGTATTTT.

In this sample, this clonotype turned up a few times. V usage is TRBV4-2 and J usage is TRBJ1-4, with a possible D match to TRBD1 (5 bases). Trimming shortened V by 1 base and J by 3 bases, and 9 bases separated the two germline ends. CDR3 length: 15 amino acids. The V gene's germline CDR1 is LGHNA and CDR2 YNFKEQ. The CDR3 DNA is TGTGCCAGCAGCCAAGGTGGGGGTCCTAATGAAAAACTGTTTTTT. It specifies CASSQGGGPNEKLFF.

This chain links TRBV7-9 with TRBJ1-1; D not resolved. The V gene lost 8 bases and the J gene lost 1 base, with 14 bases spanning the gap. The CDR3 length is 14 residues. Germline assignment: CDR1 SEHNR and CDR2 FQNEAQ (reference sequence). CDR3 nucleotide sequence: TGTGCCAGCGAATTCTTACAAGAGAACACTGAAGCTTTCTTT. Protein sequence: CASEFLQENTEAFF.

The chain employs TRBV4-1 and TRBJ2-1; D may be TRBD1 or TRBD2 (6 bases each). Germline V gene sequence: CDR1 MGHRA, CDR2 YSYEKL. Trimming removed 0 bases at V and 3 bases at J, with 9 bases between. The CDR3 contains 15 residues. The CDR3 loop reads CASSQERGVYNEQFF. CDR3 DNA sequence: TGCGCCAGCAGCCAAGAGAGGGGGGTCTACAATGAGCAGTTCTTC.

The rearrangement uses TRBV2 and TRBJ1-5; D perhaps matches TRBD1 (6 bases). This CDR3 contains 14 residues. Looked up from germline, CDR1 is SNHLY and CDR2 is FYNNEI. The V and J ends lost 6 bases and 4 bases respectively, with 13 bases between them. CDR3: CASRGGAGNQPQHF. CDR3 coding DNA: TGTGCCAGCAGGGGGGGGGCAGGTAATCAGCCCCAGCATTTT.

The chain recombines TRBV12-3 or TRBV12-4 with TRBJ2-1; D perhaps matches TRBD2 (6 bases). CDR3 length: 13 amino acids. The V end lost 3 bases, the J end lost 7 bases, and 10 bases lay between the germline ends. CDR3 bases: TGTGCCAGCAGTTTGCCAGGGAGGAATGAGCAGTTCTTC. Its protein product is CASSLPGRNEQFF.

The chain is built from TRBV30 and TRBJ2-1; TRBD1 matches 10 bases. CDR1 and CDR2 (germline): GTSNPN, SVGIG (reference sequence). The V gene end was trimmed by 4 bases and the J gene end by 6 bases; junction bases not matched to a gene: 9. This CDR3 is 15 amino acids long. CDR3 loop: CAWTRDRGWGNEQFF. In DNA form, the CDR3 reads TGTGCCTGGACCCGGGACAGGGGTTGGGGCAATGAGCAGTTCTTC.

This CDR3 is CASSRSTTEQYF. The CDR3 nucleotides are TGTGCCAGCAGCCGTAGCACTACTGAGCAGTACTTC. This rearrangement joins TRBV7-2 to TRBJ2-5; no clear D. With 5 bases removed from V and 11 bases from J, the gap between germline ends came to 15 bases. Germline values: CDR1 SGHTA, CDR2 FQGNSA. The CDR3 has 12 amino acids.

There are a few counts of this clonotype. J is TRBJ2-7 and V is TRBV5-1, with D possibly TRBD1 on 6 matching bases. In germline, CDR1 is SGHRS, CDR2 YFSETQ. Between the trimmed V and J ends, which lost 7 bases and 1 base, there was a span of 15 bases. The CDR3 totals 14 residues. The CDR3 loop reads CASAGAGLSYEQYF. CDR3 bases: TGCGCCAGCGCAGGGGCAGGGTTATCCTACGAGCAGTACTTC. Full variable domain (remainder filled in from reference TRBV5-1 and TRBJ2-7): KAGVTQTPRYLIKTRGQQVTLSCSPISGHRSVSWYQQTPGQGLQFLFEYFSETQRNKGNFPGRFSGRQFSNSRSEMNVSTLELGDSALYLCASAGAGLSYEQYFGPGTRLTVT.

This chain joins TRBV12-3 or TRBV12-4 and TRBJ1-5; possible D gene TRBD1, 5 bases. The CDR3 extends over 13 amino acids. Deletions cut 5 bases from V and 6 bases from J, with 11 bases between. Here the CDR3 reads CASSEGTRQPQHF. The CDR3 DNA follows: TGTGCCAGCAGTGAGGGGACTCGTCAGCCCCAGCATTTT.

The J gene is TRBJ2-1, the V gene TRBV20-1, with TRBD1 matching over 7 bases. The V gene's germline CDR1 is DFQATT and CDR2 SNEGSKA (reference sequence). The CDR3 is 10 residues long. CDR3 region: CSTGDNEQFF. The CDR3 DNA follows: TGCAGCACAGGGGACAATGAGCAGTTCTTC.

This rearrangement joins TRBV4-2 to TRBJ2-3, with D uncertain. The germline CDR1 and CDR2 sequences are LGHNA and YNFKEQ. CDR3 length equals 17 residues. With 1 base removed from V and 3 bases from J, the gap between germline ends came to 17 bases. The CDR3 reads CASSQVLPATRTDTQYF. The DNA of the CDR3 is TGTGCCAGCAGCCAAGTCCTTCCAGCGACACGGACAGATACGCAGTATTTT.

This clonotype was seen just once. The chain has TRBV18 and TRBJ2-3, with TRBD2 as a possible D gene (6 bases). The germline V gene encodes CDR1 KGHSH and CDR2 LQKENI. CDR3 length: 14 residues. V shed 6 bases and J shed 1 base, with 11 bases lying between them. CDR3 nucleotide sequence: TGTGCCAGCTCTCGGAGGGAGCGCACAGATACGCAGTATTTT. Protein sequence: CASSRRERTDTQYF.

CDR3 amino acids: CASSKGTGNQPQHF. In DNA, the CDR3 is TGTGCCAGCAGCAAGGGGACAGGGAATCAGCCCCAGCATTTT. The gene calls are TRBV21-1 and TRBJ1-5; the table's TRBD1 call for D was not verified on the DNA. TRBV21-1 is designated a pseudogene. The CDR3 spans 14 residues.

This chain links TRBV7-2 with TRBJ2-3; 7 nucleotides line up with TRBD2. Trimming cost V 10 bases and J 6 bases; bases outside gene matches: 10. The CDR3 sequence is 13 residues long. CDR1 SGHTA and CDR2 FQGNSA come from the germline V gene. In nucleotides, the CDR3 is TGTGCCACCCTGGGACGGGGGGAGGATACGCAGTATTTT. Amino acids: CATLGRGEDTQYF.

This chain joins TRBV20-1 and TRBJ1-2; D gene unclear. CDR1 DFQATT and CDR2 SNEGSKA come from the germline V gene (reference sequence). Between the trimmed V and J ends, which lost 0 bases and 4 bases, there was a span of 12 bases. The CDR3 is 14 amino acids. This chain's CDR3 is CSARDGLAGYGYTF. The CDR3 bases are TGCAGTGCTAGAGATGGGTTGGCGGGCTATGGCTACACCTTC.